This TCR beta chain was obtained from a study of T cell responses to AZD1222 COVID-19 vaccine. Sequencing used immunoSEQ multiplex PCR; TCRdb keeps in-frame clones, though not all of them. The sample gives roughly 150,000 clones, approximately 90% of which show up once; 1.5% to 2% is in the top ten. In germline, CDR1 is SEHNR, CDR2 FQNEAQ (reference sequence). Trimming took off 2 bases at V and 4 bases at J, with 6 bases between the two ends. The CDR3 has 14 residues. Points on this clone: Its antigen is still unknown. Other nucleotide sequences in the sample specify the same CDR3.

Overall study findings and caveats: With dominance at 160-218 and 743-854, vaccine-associated CD4 TCRs spanned spike. As reported, nearly half of all spike-specific TCRs target variant regions that are unmutated. After two AZD1222 doses, spike-specific TCR breadth and depth rose versus day 0. Among the donors, most were white British and more were female, and clonal diversity was possibly underestimated.

The TCR comes from an adult in good health. V is TRBV7-9 and J is TRBJ1-6; D might be TRBD1 (6 bases). Sequenced material: peripheral blood, taken on day 0 of AZD1222 vaccination. The CDR3 loop is CASSLTGYNSPLHF. CDR3 bases: TGTGCCAGCAGCTTAACAGGGTATAATTCACCCCTCCACTTT.